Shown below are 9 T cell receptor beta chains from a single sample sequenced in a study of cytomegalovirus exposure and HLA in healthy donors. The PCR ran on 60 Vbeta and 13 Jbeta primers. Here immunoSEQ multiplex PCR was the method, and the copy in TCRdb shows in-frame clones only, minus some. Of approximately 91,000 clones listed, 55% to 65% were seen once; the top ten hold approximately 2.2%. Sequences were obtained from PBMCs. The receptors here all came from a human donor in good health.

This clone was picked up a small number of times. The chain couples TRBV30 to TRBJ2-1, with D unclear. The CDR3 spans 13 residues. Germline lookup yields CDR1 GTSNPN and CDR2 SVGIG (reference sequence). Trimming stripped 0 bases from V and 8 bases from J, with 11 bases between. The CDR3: CAWSVTTSYEQFF. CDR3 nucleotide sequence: TGTGCCTGGAGTGTAACGACAAGCTATGAGCAGTTCTTC.

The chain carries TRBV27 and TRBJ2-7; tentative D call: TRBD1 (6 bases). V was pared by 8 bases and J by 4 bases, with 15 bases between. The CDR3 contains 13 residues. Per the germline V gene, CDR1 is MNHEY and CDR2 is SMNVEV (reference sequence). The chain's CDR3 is CASRPGQLYEQYF. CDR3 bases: TGTGCCAGCCGACCGGGACAACTTTACGAGCAGTACTTC.

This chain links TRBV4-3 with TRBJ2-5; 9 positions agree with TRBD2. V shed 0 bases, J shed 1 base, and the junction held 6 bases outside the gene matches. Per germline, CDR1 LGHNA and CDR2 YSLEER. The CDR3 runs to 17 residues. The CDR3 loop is CASSQDPSGALQETQYF. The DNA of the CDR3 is TGCGCCAGCAGCCAAGATCCTAGCGGGGCCCTCCAAGAGACCCAGTACTTC.

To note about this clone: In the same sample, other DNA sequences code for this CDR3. The CDR3 coding sequence is TGTGCCAGCAGCTGGGGACAGGGTAATTCACCCCTCCACTTT. It specifies CASSWGQGNSPLHF. This rearrangement joins TRBV7-8 to TRBJ1-6, with 9 bases that match TRBD1. After removal of 4 bases from V and 6 bases from J, the junction contained 1 base not matched to a gene. This CDR3 has 14 amino acids. CDR1 and CDR2 (germline): SGHVS, FQNEAQ.

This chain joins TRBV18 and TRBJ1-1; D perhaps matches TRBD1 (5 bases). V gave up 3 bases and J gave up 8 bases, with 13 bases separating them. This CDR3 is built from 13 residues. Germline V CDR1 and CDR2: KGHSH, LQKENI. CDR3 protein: CASSPLTDSEAFF. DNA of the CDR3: TGTGCCAGCTCACCCCTGACAGATTCGGAAGCTTTCTTT. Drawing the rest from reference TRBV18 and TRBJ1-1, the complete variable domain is NAGVMQNPRHLVRRRGQEARLRCSPMKGHSHVYWYRQLPEEGLKFMVYLQKENIIDESGMPKERFSAEFPKEGPSILRIQQVVRGDSAAYFCASSPLTDSEAFFGQGTRLTVV.

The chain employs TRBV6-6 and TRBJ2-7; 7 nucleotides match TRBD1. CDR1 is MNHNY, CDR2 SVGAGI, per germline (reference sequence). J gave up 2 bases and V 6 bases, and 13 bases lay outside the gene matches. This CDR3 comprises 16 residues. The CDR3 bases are TGTGCCAGCAGCTTCCTCCGGGACAGACCAACCTACGAGCAGTACTTC. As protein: CASSFLRDRPTYEQYF.

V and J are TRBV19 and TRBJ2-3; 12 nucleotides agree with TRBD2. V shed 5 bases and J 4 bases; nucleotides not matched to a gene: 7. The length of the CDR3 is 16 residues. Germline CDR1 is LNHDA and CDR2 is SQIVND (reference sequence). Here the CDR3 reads CASSVAPSGGADTQYF. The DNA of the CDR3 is TGTGCCAGTAGTGTCGCCCCTAGCGGGGGGGCAGATACGCAGTATTTT.

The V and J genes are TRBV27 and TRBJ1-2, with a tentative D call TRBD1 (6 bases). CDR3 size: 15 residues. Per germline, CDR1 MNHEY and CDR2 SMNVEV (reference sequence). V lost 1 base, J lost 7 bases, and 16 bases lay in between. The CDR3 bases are TGTGCCAGCAGTTTATTTGGGCAGGGGAAGAGTGGCTACACCTTC. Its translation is CASSLFGQGKSGYTF.

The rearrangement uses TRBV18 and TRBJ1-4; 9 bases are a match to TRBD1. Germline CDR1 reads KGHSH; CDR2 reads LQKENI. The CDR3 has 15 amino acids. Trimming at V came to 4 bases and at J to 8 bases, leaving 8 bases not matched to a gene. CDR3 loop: CASSLTGGWEEKLFF. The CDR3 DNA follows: TGTGCCAGCTCACTCACAGGGGGCTGGGAAGAAAAACTGTTTTTT.